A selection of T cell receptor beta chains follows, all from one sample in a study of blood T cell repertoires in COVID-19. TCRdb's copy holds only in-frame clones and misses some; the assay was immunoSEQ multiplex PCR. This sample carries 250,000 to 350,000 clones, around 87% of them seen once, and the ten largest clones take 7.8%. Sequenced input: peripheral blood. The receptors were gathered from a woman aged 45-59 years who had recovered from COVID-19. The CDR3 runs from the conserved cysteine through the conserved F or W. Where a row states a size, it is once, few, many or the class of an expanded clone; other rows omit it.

CDR3 protein: CASSLGGTGVEKLFF
clone size: -
V gene: TRBV5-5

CDR3 protein: CASSQASDTQYF
clone size: -
V gene: TRBV3-1/TRBV3-2

CDR3 protein: CASSLLAGGLQETQYF
clone size: -
V gene: TRBV5-5

CDR3 protein: CATSRSIGAGSYNEQFF
clone size: -
V gene: TRBV15

CDR3 protein: CATSREAFVKGNTIYF
clone size: -
V gene: TRBV15

CDR3 protein: CASTRQETQYF
clone size: -
V gene: TRBV28

CDR3 protein: CASSPSTGNYGYTF
clone size: -
V gene: TRBV5-4

CDR3 protein: CASSFGTGGNYGYTF
clone size: -
V gene: TRBV5-6

CDR3 protein: CATSDRTGKSSYNEQFF
clone size: -
V gene: TRBV24-1

CDR3 protein: CASSSPRGDRAGANVLTF
clone size: -
V gene: TRBV11-2

CDR3 protein: CASSLSRPGGINEKLFF
clone size: -
V gene: TRBV27

CDR3 protein: CSVPRGGQNEQFF
clone size: -
V gene: TRBV29-1

CDR3 protein: CASSLGQGLTEAFF
clone size: -
V gene: TRBV5-6

CDR3 protein: CASSLLGDSYEQYF
clone size: few
V gene: TRBV5-1

CDR3 protein: CSVLAFQQNTEAFF
clone size: -
V gene: TRBV29-1

CDR3 protein: CASSPDWGGGYTF
clone size: -
V gene: TRBV6-5

CDR3 protein: CASSSSQGGYNEQFF
clone size: -
V gene: TRBV7-3

CDR3 protein: CASSWTAAESYNEQFF
clone size: -
V gene: TRBV4-3

CDR3 protein: CASSFPPGGGVGTGELFF
clone size: -
V gene: TRBV7-8

CDR3 protein: CASSAPRELSTDTQYF
clone size: -
V gene: TRBV19

CDR3 protein: CASSAGTGSQPQHF
clone size: few
V gene: TRBV28

CDR3 protein: CASSPPLGWGLSNEQFF
clone size: -
V gene: TRBV7-2

CDR3 protein: CASSLLGQSQDTQYF
clone size: -
V gene: TRBV7-2

CDR3 protein: CASSNLGEGSYNEQFF
clone size: -
V gene: TRBV27

CDR3 protein: CSVDKGQGTSRAFF
clone size: -
V gene: TRBV29-1

CDR3 protein: CASSSGAEAFF
clone size: -
V gene: TRBV7-9

CDR3 protein: CASSQMTGWTGNTIYF
clone size: -
V gene: TRBV3-1/TRBV3-2

CDR3 protein: CASSSGQGDNTIYF
clone size: -
V gene: TRBV11-3

CDR3 protein: CASSTLAGGYNEQFF
clone size: few
V gene: TRBV6-5

CDR3 protein: CASSSSRQYEQYF
clone size: -
V gene: TRBV6-5

CDR3 protein: CASSVAGSGETQYF
clone size: -
V gene: TRBV5-1

CDR3 protein: CASHNRDRGTGELFF
clone size: -
V gene: TRBV5-1

CDR3 protein: CASRRQQGGEDQPQHF
clone size: few
V gene: TRBV28

CDR3 protein: CASSYGQESGQSSYEQYF
clone size: -
V gene: TRBV6-2/TRBV6-3

CDR3 protein: CASSWDRAYEQYF
clone size: -
V gene: TRBV5-4

CDR3 protein: CAWSVGTATNEKLFF
clone size: few
V gene: TRBV30

CDR3 protein: CASSGQVNGELFF
clone size: -
V gene: TRBV18

CDR3 protein: CASSSDGKEGNEQFF
clone size: -
V gene: TRBV5-6

CDR3 protein: CATTLGGSYEQYF
clone size: -
V gene: TRBV28

CDR3 protein: CASRRDRGYNSPLHF
clone size: -
V gene: TRBV2

CDR3 protein: CASGGSLEQYF
clone size: -
V gene: TRBV19

CDR3 protein: CASSLVDTGELFF
clone size: -
V gene: TRBV11-2